The following is a T cell receptor beta chain sequence with its context. Antigen specificity is unknown. Germline V gene sequence: CDR1 MDHEN, CDR2 SYDVKM. This CDR3 contains 15 residues. After removal of 2 bases from V and 2 bases from J, the junction contained 2 bases not matched to a gene. The entry originates in a study of T-cell reconstitution after alpha-beta-depleted transplantation in children. Study-wide findings and caveats: The authors attributed T-cell counts and diversity one year after transplant mostly to newly produced T cells. The study traced high day-60 TCRbeta diversity in some patients to surviving recipient T cells and thymic progenitors. Approximately two months post-transplant, alpha-beta T cells reportedly originated from several hundred expanded graft clones.

For TCRbeta, the library was prepared with unique molecular identifiers. In TCRdb, the PCR reads were re-called with MiXCR into one record per CDR3 protein. This sample carries hundreds of thousands of distinct CDR3 sequences, roughly 14% of them seen once, and the ten largest clones take roughly 0.77%. V and J are TRBV28 and TRBJ2-7; the match to TRBD2 covers 11 bases. This clonotype originated in a girl aged 2-10 years with congenital amegakaryocytic thrombocytopenia, due to receive a stem cell transplant. The sequences come from PBMCs, collected before TCRalphabeta/CD19-depleted stem cell transplant. CDR3: CASSLLSGRAYEQYF. In DNA form, the CDR3 reads TGTGCCAGCAGTTTACTTAGCGGGAGGGCCTACGAGCAGTACTTC. The full variable domain, with the rest looked up from reference TRBV28 and TRBJ2-7, is DVKVTQSSRYLVKRTGEKVFLECVQDMDHENMFWYRQDPGLGLRLIYFSYDVKMKEKGDIPEGYSVSREKKERFSLILESASTNQTSMYLCASSLLSGRAYEQYFGPGTRLTVT.